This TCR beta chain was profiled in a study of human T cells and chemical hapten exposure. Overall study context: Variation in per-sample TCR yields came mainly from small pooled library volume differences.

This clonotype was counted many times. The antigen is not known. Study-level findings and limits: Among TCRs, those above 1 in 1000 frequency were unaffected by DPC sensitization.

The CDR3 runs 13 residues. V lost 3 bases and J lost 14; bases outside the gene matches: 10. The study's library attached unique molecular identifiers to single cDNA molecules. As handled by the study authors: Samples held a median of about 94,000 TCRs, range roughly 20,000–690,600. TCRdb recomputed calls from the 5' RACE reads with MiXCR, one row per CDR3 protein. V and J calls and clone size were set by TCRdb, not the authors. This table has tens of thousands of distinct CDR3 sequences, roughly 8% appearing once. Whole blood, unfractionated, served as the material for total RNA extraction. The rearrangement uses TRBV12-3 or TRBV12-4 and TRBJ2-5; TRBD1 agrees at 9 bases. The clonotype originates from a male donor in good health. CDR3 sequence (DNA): TGTGCCAGCAGTTTGGGGCCCCGGGACAGGGTCTACTTC. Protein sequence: CASSLGPRDRVYF.